Listed below are T cell receptor beta chains from one sample, sequenced in a study of T cells in Graves' hyperthyroidism and ophthalmopathy. A single record per CDR3 protein comes from TCRdb applying MiXCR to the multiplex PCR reads. Of approximately 380,000 distinct CDR3 sequences listed, about 14% are singletons. The source material was blood. The receptors originated from a man in his forties or fifties with Graves' ophthalmopathy. Each CDR3 is given with its conserved first and last residue. A D gene is named only where the DNA matches it firmly. Where a row states a size, it is once, few, many or the class of an expanded clone; other rows omit it.

cdr3_length	d_call	clone_size	j_call	v_call	cdr3_nt	cdr3_aa
16	-	-	TRBJ1-1	TRBV5-8	TGTGCCAGCAGCTTGGGGACAGTCATGCTCAACACTGAAGCTTTCTTT	CASSLGTVMLNTEAFF
18	TRBD1	-	TRBJ1-6	TRBV19	TGTGCCAGTAGTACCTGGACAGGGTCCCGGTTCCAGCGGTCACCCCTCCACTTT	CASSTWTGSRFQRSPLHF
18	-	many	TRBJ2-1	TRBV7-9	TGTGCCAGCAGGCCCTCCCCTCGTACACTCTACTCCTACAATGAGCAGTTCTTC	CASRPSPRTLYSYNEQFF
11	-	-	TRBJ2-7	TRBV29-1	TGCAGCGTTGGAGCAAAGGACGAGCAGTACTTC	CSVGAKDEQYF
14	TRBD2	few	TRBJ2-1	TRBV20-1	TGCAGTGCGACCGGACTAGGTCGGTCAACTGAGCAGTTCTTC	CSATGLGRSTEQFF
14	-	few	TRBJ1-5	TRBV24-1	TGTGCCACCAGTGAACCCTCCAGGGAATGGCCCCAGCATTTT	CATSEPSREWPQHF
16	-	many	TRBJ1-2	TRBV15	TGTGCCACCAGCAAGAGATCGCGGGCAGACCACTATGGCTACACCTTC	CATSKRSRADHYGYTF
14	TRBD1	many	TRBJ2-7	TRBV11-2	TGTGCCAGCAGCTTAGAATCAGGGGGTAACGAGCAGTACTTC	CASSLESGGNEQYF
14	-	many	TRBJ2-4	TRBV7-3	TGTGCCAGCAGCCTTTCCGGGTCGGTGAACATTCAGTACTTC	CASSLSGSVNIQYF
13	-	-	TRBJ2-4	TRBV29-1	TGCAGCGTTGATCAGGGGTCGGGAAACATTCAGTACTTC	CSVDQGSGNIQYF
13	-	few	TRBJ1-3	TRBV6-1	TGTGCCAGTCCCGGGGCTTTTGGAAACACCATATATTTT	CASPGAFGNTIYF
13	TRBD2	many	TRBJ2-1	TRBV29-1	TGCAGCCCGAAGGCGGGGGCCTACAATGAGCAGTTCTTC	CSPKAGAYNEQFF
14	-	many	TRBJ1-3	TRBV25-1	TGTGCCAGCAGTGACAGCCTAACTGGAAACACCATATATTTT	CASSDSLTGNTIYF
17	TRBD2	few	TRBJ2-1	TRBV9	TGTGCCAGCAGCGTTGGGTTGGGGATAGCGGGAGGCTATGAGCAGTTCTTC	CASSVGLGIAGGYEQFF
12	-	-	TRBJ2-5	TRBV24-1	TGTGCCACCAAATCGCCCCAAGAGACCCAGTACTTC	CATKSPQETQYF
16	TRBD2	-	TRBJ2-7	TRBV29-1	TGCAGCGTCCAACGGGGACTAGCGGGAGGGCCTTACGAGCAGTACTTC	CSVQRGLAGGPYEQYF
12	TRBD2	-	TRBJ2-1	TRBV5-1	TGCGCCAGCAGCTTGGATACTAGCGTGCAGTTCTTC	CASSLDTSVQFF
13	-	-	TRBJ1-5	TRBV29-1	TGCAGCGGATCGGCGGGAATCAATCAGCCCCAGCATTTT	CSGSAGINQPQHF
17	-	many	TRBJ1-5	TRBV29-1	TGCAGCGCTCTTCTAACGGAGGACCCAACTAGCAATCAGCCCCAGCATTTT	CSALLTEDPTSNQPQHF
15	-	many	TRBJ2-1	TRBV2	TGTGCCAGCAGTGAGTCCCCGGTCGGCTACAATGAGCAGTTCTTC	CASSESPVGYNEQFF
21	-	-	TRBJ2-5	TRBV7-6	TGTGCCAGCAGCTTAAACATCCCCCTCCCCGTCGGGACACCTTCACAAGGGACCCAGTACTTC	CASSLNIPLPVGTPSQGTQYF
13	TRBD1	many	TRBJ2-7	TRBV11-2	TGTGCCAGCAGCTGGGACAGAGTCTACGAGCAGTACTTC	CASSWDRVYEQYF
16	TRBD2	many	TRBJ2-3	TRBV9	TGTGCCAGCAGCGCGCAATTCTTAGCGGGAGGAGATACGCAGTATTTT	CASSAQFLAGGDTQYF
16	TRBD2	many	TRBJ2-1	TRBV6-2/TRBV6-3	TGTGCCAGCAGACTTAGCGGGAGGGCTCTTTACAATGAGCAGTTCTTC	CASRLSGRALYNEQFF
14	TRBD2	many	TRBJ2-1	TRBV14	TGTGCCAGCAGCCAACTCCGGGAGGGCAATGAGCAGTTCTTC	CASSQLREGNEQFF
13	-	-	TRBJ2-5	TRBV7-9	TGTGCCGCCTCGCGGAGGGAACAAGAGACCCAGTACTTC	CAASRREQETQYF
16	-	many	TRBJ2-1	TRBV27	TGTGCCAGCAGTGCAGGCGGTTGGAGCTCCTACAATGAGCAGTTCTTC	CASSAGGWSSYNEQFF
16	-	many	TRBJ2-1	TRBV5-1	TGCGCCAGCAGCTTGGGGACCGGAAGCTCCTACAATGAGCAGTTCTTC	CASSLGTGSSYNEQFF
13	-	-	TRBJ2-7	TRBV27	TGTGCCAGCAGTTTTGGCCCTGCCTACGAGCAGTACTTC	CASSFGPAYEQYF